This T cell receptor (beta chain) was observed in a study of metastatic and nonmetastatic thyroid tumors. Study-level background: Samples came from malignant and benign thyroid patients, and repertoires were compared across blood and tumor or nodule tissue. Study-wide results and limits: For both blood and tumor, malignant thyroid tumors reportedly showed significantly higher TCR beta diversity than benign nodules did.

Patients were all untreated before their thyroid surgery. Comments on this clone: Its target is not known.

Source study methods: The distant-metastasis classifier for papillary thyroid cancer was built from CDR3 differences across clinicopathological groups. With MiXCR, TCRdb called clones anew from the PCR reads. What appears here as the V and J calls and clone size reflects TCRdb's work, not the paper's. The data show approximately 19,000 clones, about 20% seen once. From germline, CDR1 is GTSNPN and CDR2 SVGIG (reference sequence). The germline V and J ends were trimmed by 2 bases and 8 bases, with 12 bases remaining between them. CDR3 length equals 12 residues. The chain recombines TRBV30 with TRBJ1-2; D gene ambiguous. The source of this sequence is a female donor with papillary thyroid cancer or a benign thyroid nodule (not recorded which). Some clones in this sample may be carry-over from other donors' samples. Input material: blood. The CDR3, as DNA: TGTGCCTGGAGTCACACGGCTCTCGGCTACACCTTC. Encoded protein: CAWSHTALGYTF. The entire variable domain, with the rest obtained from reference TRBV30 and TRBJ1-2, is as follows: SQTIHQWPATLVQPVGSPLSLECTVEGTSNPNLYWYRQAAGRGLQLLFYSVGIGQISSEVPQNLSASRPQDRQFILSSKKLLLSDSGFYLCAWSHTALGYTFGSGTRLTVV.